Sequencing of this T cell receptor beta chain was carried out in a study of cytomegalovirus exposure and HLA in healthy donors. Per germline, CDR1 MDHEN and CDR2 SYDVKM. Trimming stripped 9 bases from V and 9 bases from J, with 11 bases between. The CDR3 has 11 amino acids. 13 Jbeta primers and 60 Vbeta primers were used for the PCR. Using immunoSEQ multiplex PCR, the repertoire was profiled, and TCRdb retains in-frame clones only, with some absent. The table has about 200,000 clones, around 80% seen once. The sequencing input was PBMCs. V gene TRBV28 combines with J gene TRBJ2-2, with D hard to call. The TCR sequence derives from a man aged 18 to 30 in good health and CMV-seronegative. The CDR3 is CASRYERELFF. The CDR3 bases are TGTGCCAGTAGATACGAAAGGGAGCTGTTTTTT. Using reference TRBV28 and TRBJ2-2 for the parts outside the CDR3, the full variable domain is DVKVTQSSRYLVKRTGEKVFLECVQDMDHENMFWYRQDPGLGLRLIYFSYDVKMKEKGDIPEGYSVSREKKERFSLILESASTNQTSMYLCASRYERELFFGEGSRLTVL.